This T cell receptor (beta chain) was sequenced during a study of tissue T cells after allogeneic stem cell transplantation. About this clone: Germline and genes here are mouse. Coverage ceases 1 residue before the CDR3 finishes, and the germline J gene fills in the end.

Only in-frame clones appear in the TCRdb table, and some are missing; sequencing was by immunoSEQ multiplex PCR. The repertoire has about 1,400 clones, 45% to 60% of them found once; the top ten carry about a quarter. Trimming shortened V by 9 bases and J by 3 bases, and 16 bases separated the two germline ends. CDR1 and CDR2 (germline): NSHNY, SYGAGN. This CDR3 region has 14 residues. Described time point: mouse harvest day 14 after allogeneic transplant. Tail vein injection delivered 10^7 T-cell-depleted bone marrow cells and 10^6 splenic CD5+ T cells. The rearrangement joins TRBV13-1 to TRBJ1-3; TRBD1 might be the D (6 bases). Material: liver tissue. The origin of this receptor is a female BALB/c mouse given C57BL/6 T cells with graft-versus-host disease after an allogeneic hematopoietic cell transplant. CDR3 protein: CAKSDAGVGNTLYF. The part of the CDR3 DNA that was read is TGTGCCAAAAGTGATGCAGGGGTTGGAAATACGCTCTAT.